The 17 T cell receptor beta chains below were found in one sample sequenced in a study of T cell responses to AZD1222 COVID-19 vaccine. Here immunoSEQ multiplex PCR was the method, and the copy in TCRdb shows in-frame clones only, minus some. Among under 200,000 clones, just over 90% were seen once, and the ten largest hold approximately 0.98%. The sequences come from peripheral blood, collected on day 0 of AZD1222 vaccination. All receptors derive from an adult in good health.

This clone came up once. The genes are TRBV11-2 and TRBJ2-3; 8 bases fit TRBD2. The germline gives CDR1 SGHAT, CDR2 FQNNGV. This CDR3 has 17 amino acids. Trimming removed 3 bases from V and 4 bases from J; junction bases left unmatched: 12. The CDR3 loop is CASSFLPPERGPDTQYF. The CDR3 nucleotides read TGTGCCAGCAGCTTTTTACCCCCGGAGCGGGGGCCAGATACGCAGTATTTT. The complete variable domain, with remaining parts taken from reference TRBV11-2 and TRBJ2-3, reads EAGVAQSPRYKIIEKRQSVAFWCNPISGHATLYWYQQILGQGPKLLIQFQNNGVVDDSQLPKDRFSAERLKGVDSTLKIQPAKLEDSAVYLCASSFLPPERGPDTQYFGPGTRLTVL.

The chain combines TRBV28 with TRBJ2-1; 8 bases match TRBD1. Trimming cost V 6 bases and J 3 bases; bases outside gene matches: 1. CDR1 is MDHEN, CDR2 SYDVKM, per germline. The length of the CDR3 is 13 residues. CDR3 sequence reads: CASRGQDYNEQFF. Written as DNA, the CDR3 is TGTGCCAGCAGGGGACAGGACTACAATGAGCAGTTCTTC.

The chain combines TRBV14 with TRBJ2-5; 8 bases match TRBD1. Germline V gene data show CDR1 as SGHDN and CDR2 as FVKESK. This CDR3 is 14 amino acids long. With 4 bases clipped from V and 5 bases from J, the junction kept 6 bases outside the gene matches. The CDR3 loop is CASSRTGSEETQYF. The CDR3 DNA is TGTGCCAGCAGCCGGACAGGGTCGGAGGAGACCCAGTACTTC. Combining the CDR3 with reference TRBV14 and TRBJ2-5 gives the whole variable domain EAGVTQFPSHSVIEKGQTVTLRCDPISGHDNLYWYRRVMGKEIKFLLHFVKESKQDESGMPNNRFLAERTGGTYSTLKVQPAELEDSGVYFCASSRTGSEETQYFGPGTRLLVL.

This chain connects TRBV18 to TRBJ2-5; D unresolved. V dropped 5 bases and J dropped 3 bases, with 4 bases sitting between them. The V gene's germline CDR1 is KGHSH and CDR2 LQKENI. CDR3 length: 11 amino acids. The DNA of the CDR3 is TGTGCCAGCTCAGCAGAAGAGACCCAGTACTTC. It encodes CASSAEETQYF.

The rearrangement joins TRBV6-4 to TRBJ2-7, with D possibly matching TRBD2 (5 bases). V was shortened by 2 bases and J by 6 bases, with 11 bases between the two germline ends. The CDR3 consists of 13 residues. Germline loops: CDR1 MRHNA, CDR2 SNTAGT. CDR3 sequence reads: CASSDQLGSEQYF. DNA for the CDR3: TGTGCCAGCAGTGACCAGTTGGGGAGCGAGCAGTACTTC.

This clone was counted once. The chain has TRBV6-2 or TRBV6-3 and TRBJ2-3; D tentatively fits TRBD1 or TRBD2 (6 bases each). This CDR3 comprises 16 residues. Germline V gives CDR1 MNHEY, CDR2 SVGEGT. Trimming shortened V by 6 bases and J by 3 bases, and 19 bases separated the two germline ends. CDR3 nucleotide sequence: TGTGCCAGCAGCTCTAGCGTGGGGGCGTATACAGATACGCAGTATTTT. Residues: CASSSSVGAYTDTQYF.

This clone was picked up one time. The J gene is TRBJ2-7, the V gene TRBV28; 7 nucleotides line up with TRBD2. Losses at the gene ends were 5 bases for V and 7 bases for J; bases not matched to a gene: 14. The CDR3 is 15 amino acids. Germline V lookup: CDR1 MDHEN, CDR2 SYDVKM. The CDR3 DNA reads TGTGCCAGCAGTCCCCGCGAGGGGAGGGTGGGGGAGCAGTACTTC. It yields the protein CASSPREGRVGEQYF.

This clone appeared once. The chain combines TRBV10-3 with TRBJ2-3, with 8 bases fitting TRBD2. Per germline, CDR1 ENHRY and CDR2 SYGVKD. CDR3 size: 15 residues. The J segment lost 2 bases and the V segment lost 10 bases, leaving 11 bases of the junction unmatched. CDR3 residues: CATKDPGLDTDTQYF. The CDR3, as DNA: TGTGCCACTAAAGATCCGGGACTAGACACAGATACGCAGTATTTT.

This clone was seen only a few times. The rearrangement uses TRBV5-1 and TRBJ2-7, with TRBD1 matching 9 bases. In germline, CDR1 is SGHRS, CDR2 YFSETQ. The CDR3 sequence is 14 residues long. V lost 3 bases, J lost 2 bases, and 3 bases stayed unmatched. CDR3 in amino acids: CASSYGTGTYEQYF. The DNA of the CDR3 is TGCGCCAGCAGCTATGGGACAGGGACCTACGAGCAGTACTTC.

The chain employs TRBV11-2 and TRBJ2-1; no definite D call. The CDR3 is made up of 12 amino acids. V lost 2 bases and J lost 12, with 11 bases in between. The germline V gene has CDR1 SGHAT and CDR2 FQNNGV. The CDR3 DNA is TGTGCCAGCAGCTTATCTACAGTTAGGCAGTTCTTC. Translating it yields CASSLSTVRQFF.

V usage is TRBV4-2 and J usage is TRBJ2-1; TRBD2 agrees at 15 bases. V was pared by 2 bases and J by 8 bases, with 13 bases of the junction left unmatched. Germline values: CDR1 LGHNA, CDR2 YNFKEQ. This CDR3 is 19 amino acids long. CDR3 region: CASSQSESGTSGRSYEQFF. The CDR3 DNA reads TGTGCCAGCAGCCAATCAGAATCCGGGACTAGCGGGAGGAGCTATGAGCAGTTCTTC.

This chain joins TRBV6-5 and TRBJ1-2; unclear D gene. CDR1 MNHEY and CDR2 SVGAGI come from the germline V gene. V was shortened by 0 bases and J by 5 bases, with 10 bases between the two germline ends. The length of the CDR3 is 14 residues. The CDR3 DNA reads TGTGCCAGCAGTTACTCCCCCAACGGTTATGGCTACACCTTC. Translation: CASSYSPNGYGYTF.

J is TRBJ2-6 and V is TRBV7-9; D is unclear. Per germline, CDR1 SEHNR and CDR2 FQNEAQ (reference sequence). Trimming left V 4 bases short and J 0 bases short, with 7 bases between. CDR3 length equals 15 residues. The chain's CDR3 is CASSSRNSGANVLTF. The CDR3 bases are TGTGCCAGCAGCTCCCGGAACTCTGGGGCCAACGTCCTGACTTTC. The full variable domain, completed using reference TRBV7-9 and TRBJ2-6, is DTGVSQNPRHKITKRGQNVTFRCDPISEHNRLYWYRQTLGQGPEFLTYFQNEAQLEKSRLLSDRFSAERPKGSFSTLEIQRTEQGDSAMYLCASSSRNSGANVLTFGAGSRLTVL.

The chain couples TRBV27 to TRBJ1-3; no clear D. Trimming took off 2 bases at V and 3 bases at J, with 14 bases between the two ends. Germline V lookup: CDR1 MNHEY, CDR2 SMNVEV (reference sequence). CDR3 length: 16 residues. The CDR3 coding sequence is TGTGCCAGCAGTTTAAAGTACAAAGGCTATGGAAACACCATATATTTT. Protein sequence: CASSLKYKGYGNTIYF.

The rearrangement links TRBV7-3 to TRBJ2-3; 8 nucleotides line up with TRBD2. The germline V gene has CDR1 SGHTA and CDR2 FQGTGA. The junction had 7 bases not matched to a gene; V was cut back by 2 bases and J by 6 bases. This CDR3 has 15 amino acids. The CDR3: CASSLVGSGMDTQYF. The CDR3 nucleotides are TGTGCCAGCAGCTTAGTTGGTAGCGGGATGGATACGCAGTATTTT.

The genes are TRBV7-6 and TRBJ1-1; D might be TRBD1 (6 bases). The germline CDR1 and CDR2 sequences are SGHVS and FNYEAQ. V lost 1 base to trimming and J lost 5 bases, with 17 bases between them. This CDR3 is 16 amino acids long. The CDR3 nucleotides are TGTGCCAGCAGCTTAGGCTCGAAGGGGGGGAGGACTGAAGCTTTCTTT. Encoded protein: CASSLGSKGGRTEAFF.

V usage is TRBV14 and J usage is TRBJ2-7; tentatively, D is TRBD1 (6 bases). Per the germline V gene, CDR1 is SGHDN and CDR2 is FVKESK. CDR3 length equals 13 residues. V was clipped by 4 bases and J by 4 bases, with 11 bases between them. CDR3 sequence: CASSPKQGYEQYF. DNA for the CDR3: TGTGCCAGCAGCCCGAAACAGGGTTACGAGCAGTACTTC.